The 24 T cell receptor beta chains below were found in one sample sequenced in a study of blood T cell repertoires in COVID-19. Produced via immunoSEQ multiplex PCR; TCRdb's table is partial and in-frame only. Among 110,000 or so clones listed, roughly four fifths were seen once. Specimen: peripheral blood. The receptors stem from a woman aged 80 or over with acute or convalescent COVID-19.

This clone was seen once. The V and J genes are TRBV7-8 and TRBJ1-1; no definite D call. V lost 1 base, J lost 0 bases, and 9 bases lay in between. The CDR3 contains 15 residues. Germline-derived CDR1 and CDR2 are SGHVS and FQNEAQ. The CDR3 nucleotides read TGTGCCAGCAGCTTAGTTCGGGGAATGAACACTGAAGCTTTCTTT. It yields the protein CASSLVRGMNTEAFF.

This clone was recorded a few times. The gene calls are TRBV10-3 and TRBJ1-1, with D tentatively TRBD1 (6 bases). This CDR3 is built from 15 residues. Trimming stripped 3 bases from V and 8 bases from J, with 19 bases between. From germline, CDR1 is ENHRY and CDR2 SYGVKD. This CDR3 reads CAISEETRGSPEAFF. In DNA form, the CDR3 reads TGTGCCATCAGTGAAGAAACCAGGGGATCCCCAGAAGCTTTCTTT.

The gene calls are TRBV7-2 and TRBJ2-2, with TRBD2 identical over 8 bases. V lost 3 bases and J lost 5; bases outside the gene matches: 8. This CDR3 is built from 16 residues. The V gene's germline CDR1 is SGHTA and CDR2 FQGNSA. CDR3 DNA sequence: TGTGCCAGCAGCTTGGCACTAGCGGCTAGTACCGGGGAGCTGTTTTTT. This translates into CASSLALAASTGELFF.

The rearrangement uses TRBV15 and TRBJ2-7; weak D call: TRBD2 (6 bases). V gave up 5 bases and J gave up 0 bases, with 11 bases separating them. There are 14 residues in the CDR3. Germline CDR1 is LNHNV and CDR2 is YYDKDF (reference sequence). This CDR3 is CATSLAPSSYEQYF. The DNA of the CDR3 is TGTGCCACCAGCCTAGCGCCGAGCTCCTACGAGCAGTACTTC.

The CDR3 DNA sequence: TGTGCCACCAGTGACAGGGTGGAGCAGTTCTTC. Amino acid sequence: CATSDRVEQFF. This chain connects TRBV24-1 to TRBJ2-1, with a weak D call TRBD1 (5 bases). The germline CDR1 and CDR2 sequences are KGHDR and SFDVKD. CDR3 size: 11 residues. V lost 4 bases and J 10 bases, leaving 7 bases between the germline ends.

The DNA for the CDR3 is TGTGCCAGCATTCTTACGCGGGATGGCACTGAAGCTTTCTTT. Encoded protein: CASILTRDGTEAFF. V gene TRBV6-5 combines with J gene TRBJ1-1; D unclear. Germline V lookup: CDR1 MNHEY, CDR2 SVGAGI. The V end was cut by 7 bases, the J end by 4 bases, with 16 bases between. This CDR3 has 14 residues.

V is TRBV12-5 and J is TRBJ2-3; 12 positions agree with TRBD2. J was trimmed by 6 bases and V by 1 base; bases with no gene match: 5. CDR3 length equals 16 residues. Germline V gene data show CDR1 as LGHNT and CDR2 as FRNRAP. In DNA form, the CDR3 reads TGTGCTAGTGGTTTGGGGACTAGCGGGGTAACGGATACGCAGTATTTT. Translating gives CASGLGTSGVTDTQYF.

In this sample, this clone turned up a few times. The V and J genes are TRBV18 and TRBJ1-1, with D perhaps TRBD1 (6 bases). Germline V gene data show CDR1 as KGHSH and CDR2 as LQKENI. Trimming stripped 6 bases from V and 1 base from J, with 15 bases between. This CDR3 comprises 15 residues. The CDR3 is CASSDFYRANTEAFF. For the CDR3, the DNA is TGTGCCAGCTCCGACTTCTACAGGGCGAACACTGAAGCTTTCTTT.

This chain joins TRBV5-4 and TRBJ2-1; 12 bases are a match to TRBD2. The CDR3 has 16 residues. Germline V gene lookup returns CDR1 SGHNT and CDR2 YYREEE (reference sequence). The ends lost 3 bases at V and 2 bases at J; junction bases unmatched: 3. The CDR3, as DNA: TGTGCCAGCAGCTATAGGACTAGCGGGACCTACAATGAGCAGTTCTTC. Its protein product is CASSYRTSGTYNEQFF.

The chain employs TRBV19 and TRBJ1-2; D is perhaps TRBD1 (5 bases). CDR3 size: 13 residues. From germline, CDR1 is LNHDA and CDR2 SQIVND (reference sequence). Between the trimmed V and J ends, which lost 3 bases and 7 bases, there was a span of 12 bases. CDR3 loop: CASSIPTGSGYTF. Written as DNA, the CDR3 is TGTGCCAGTAGTATCCCAACAGGCTCTGGCTACACCTTC.

The chain links TRBV9 to TRBJ2-1; no definite D call. This CDR3 contains 14 residues. Trimming pared 1 base from V and 5 bases from J, leaving 10 bases between. Germline-derived CDR1 and CDR2 are SGDLS and YYNGEE. CDR3 DNA: TGTGCCAGCAGCGTATTGAGCCCTCACAATGAGCAGTTCTTC. Its translation is CASSVLSPHNEQFF. Using reference TRBV9 and TRBJ2-1 for the parts outside the CDR3, the full variable domain is DSGVTQTPKHLITATGQRVTLRCSPRSGDLSVYWYQQSLDQGLQFLIQYYNGEERAKGNILERFSAQQFPDLHSELNLSSLELGDSALYFCASSVLSPHNEQFFGPGTRLTVL.

This chain joins TRBV7-9 and TRBJ2-5; 7 nucleotides line up with TRBD2. The length of the CDR3 is 15 residues. The germline V gene encodes CDR1 SEHNR and CDR2 FQNEAQ (reference sequence). After removal of 6 bases from V and 2 bases from J, the junction contained 9 bases not matched to a gene. CDR3 sequence: CASSLGGSAQETQYF. The CDR3 DNA reads TGTGCCAGCAGTCTCGGCGGGAGTGCTCAAGAGACCCAGTACTTC.

The chain uses TRBV19 and TRBJ2-5; TRBD1 matches 8 bases. V was pared by 7 bases and J by 5 bases, with 6 bases of the junction left unmatched. This CDR3 has 13 amino acids. CDR1 is LNHDA, CDR2 SQIVND, per germline (reference sequence). Here the CDR3 reads CASKNRGRETQYF. For the CDR3, the DNA is TGTGCCAGTAAGAACAGGGGGAGGGAGACCCAGTACTTC.

The V and J genes are TRBV18 and TRBJ2-3; TRBD1 agrees at 8 bases. The CDR3 covers 16 residues. Germline CDR1 KGHSH, CDR2 LQKENI. Trimming took 5 bases from V and 2 from J; bases not matched to a gene: 9. The chain's CDR3 is CASSSNLGQDTDTQYF. The CDR3 bases are TGTGCCAGCTCATCAAACCTGGGACAGGACACAGATACGCAGTATTTT. The variable domain in full, completed from reference TRBV18 and TRBJ2-3, reads NAGVMQNPRHLVRRRGQEARLRCSPMKGHSHVYWYRQLPEEGLKFMVYLQKENIIDESGMPKERFSAEFPKEGPSILRIQQVVRGDSAAYFCASSSNLGQDTDTQYFGPGTRLTVL.

In this sample, this clone turned up once. The rearrangement joins TRBV14 to TRBJ2-1; 14 bases align to TRBD2. The CDR3 loop spans 18 amino acids. V lost 2 bases to trimming and J lost 0 bases; unmatched junction nucleotides: 3. Germline loops: CDR1 SGHDN, CDR2 FVKESK. The CDR3 is CASSQRGTSGSSYNEQFF. The CDR3 bases are TGTGCCAGCAGCCAACGTGGGACTAGCGGGAGCTCCTACAATGAGCAGTTCTTC.

The chain links TRBV11-2 to TRBJ2-1; TRBD2 matches at 8 bases. Germline loops: CDR1 SGHAT, CDR2 FQNNGV. Losses at the gene ends were 2 bases for V and 15 bases for J; bases not matched to a gene: 9. This CDR3 has 13 residues. The CDR3 DNA is TGTGCCAGCAGCTTACGTAGCGGGGACTCCCCGTTCTTC. Its protein product is CASSLRSGDSPFF.

V gene TRBV7-6 combines with J gene TRBJ2-6; 7 nucleotides align to TRBD1. The CDR3 consists of 15 residues. In germline, CDR1 is SGHVS, CDR2 FNYEAQ. The V gene end was trimmed by 5 bases and the J gene end by 4 bases; junction bases not matched to a gene: 5. In DNA, the CDR3 is TGTGCCAGCAGCCGGGGACAGTTCGGGGCCAACGTCCTGACTTTC. Its translation: CASSRGQFGANVLTF.

This clone has just a few counts. V gene TRBV5-1 combines with J gene TRBJ2-1; TRBD2 aligns across 7 bases. CDR1 SGHRS and CDR2 YFSETQ come from the germline V gene. With V trimmed by 4 bases and J by 0 bases, 4 bases remained unmatched. The CDR3 extends over 15 amino acids. The DNA of the CDR3 is TGCGCCAGCAGCGGGCTAGCGGACTCCTACAATGAGCAGTTCTTC. This codes for CASSGLADSYNEQFF.

The chain couples TRBV9 to TRBJ2-1; D might be TRBD1 (6 bases). V shed 1 base and J shed 2 bases, with 16 bases lying between them. This CDR3 spans 17 amino acids. CDR1 and CDR2 (germline): SGDLS, YYNGEE. CDR3 DNA sequence: TGTGCCAGCAGCGTATCCGGACAGACGGGCACCTACAATGAGCAGTTCTTC. Protein product: CASSVSGQTGTYNEQFF. Combining the CDR3 with reference TRBV9 and TRBJ2-1 gives the whole variable domain DSGVTQTPKHLITATGQRVTLRCSPRSGDLSVYWYQQSLDQGLQFLIQYYNGEERAKGNILERFSAQQFPDLHSELNLSSLELGDSALYFCASSVSGQTGTYNEQFFGPGTRLTVL.

The J gene is TRBJ2-3, the V gene TRBV27; TRBD1 agrees at 10 bases. CDR1 is MNHEY, CDR2 SMNVEV, per germline (reference sequence). Trimming cost V 5 bases and J 3 bases; bases outside gene matches: 8. There are 16 residues in the CDR3. CDR3 sequence (DNA): TGTGCCAGCAGTAAACGGACAGGGGGGGATACAGATACGCAGTATTTT. Its protein is CASSKRTGGDTDTQYF.

This sequence joins TRBV11-3 and TRBJ2-7; tentative D call: TRBD2 (5 bases). The CDR3 covers 13 residues. V lost 3 bases and J 3 bases, leaving 9 bases between the germline ends. The V gene's germline CDR1 is SGHNT and CDR2 YENEEA. The CDR3 DNA is TGTGCCAGCAGCTTTGGACTCAGCTACGAGCAGTACGTC. Amino acid sequence: CASSFGLSYEQYV.

This sequence joins TRBV29-1 and TRBJ2-3; 9 bases align to TRBD2. Looked up from germline, CDR1 is SQVTM and CDR2 is ANQGSEA. The V segment lost 3 bases and the J segment 1 base; nucleotides outside the gene matches: 5. CDR3 length: 15 residues. DNA of the CDR3: TGCAGCGTTGAGAGTTGGACTAGCGGCACAGATACGCAGTATTTT. Protein product: CSVESWTSGTDTQYF.

The genes are TRBV6-4 and TRBJ2-3; TRBD2 agrees at 11 bases. This CDR3 is built from 17 residues. Germline CDR1 reads MRHNA; CDR2 reads SNTAGT. V trimming: 2 bases; J trimming: 2 bases; junction bases outside the gene matches: 6. CDR3 in DNA: TGTGCCAGCAGTGACGGTGCTAGCGGGAGGACCACAGATACGCAGTATTTT. It yields the protein CASSDGASGRTTDTQYF.

This chain joins TRBV6-8 and TRBJ2-1, with 10 bases matching TRBD2. With 0 bases clipped from V and 6 bases from J, the junction kept 5 bases outside the gene matches. Per germline, CDR1 MNHGY and CDR2 SAAAGT. The CDR3 totals 16 residues. CDR3 region: CASSYSKAGGGNEQFF. As DNA, the CDR3 is TGTGCCAGCAGTTACTCGAAAGCGGGAGGGGGCAATGAGCAGTTCTTC.